This entry concerns a single TCR beta chain. Profiling relied on immunoSEQ multiplex PCR, and the TCRdb table lists in-frame clones only, not all of them. The data show approximately 200,000 clones, with 75% to 90% seen just once and about 4% held by the top ten. The CDR3 sequence is 18 residues long. The germline gives CDR1 SGHAT, CDR2 FQNNGV. V trimming: 5 bases; J trimming: 1 base; junction bases outside the gene matches: 8. The source of the sample is a study of blood T cell repertoires in COVID-19. As for the study in general: In each case, the material was cDNA or gDNA derived from T cells, B-cell-depleted T cells, or PBMCs.

The origin of this receptor is a woman in her 30s who had been exposed to COVID-19. V is TRBV11-2 and J is TRBJ2-1, with 13 positions matching TRBD2. Source material: PBMCs or T cells enriched from blood (not recorded which). The CDR3: CASSEGLAGEWSYNEQFF. The CDR3 region has the DNA TGTGCCAGCAGCGAAGGACTAGCGGGAGAATGGTCCTACAATGAGCAGTTCTTC.